Following are 23 T cell receptor beta chains from one sample sequenced in a study of patients and donors after allogeneic stem cell transplantation. From the RT-PCR reads, TCRdb called clonotypes with MiXCR, one entry per CDR3 protein. The table lists tens of thousands of distinct CDR3 sequences, around 48% of them singletons. The sequenced sample was blood, either unsorted or a sorted T cell fraction (not recorded which). These receptor sequences come from a human donor who was either an allogeneic HSCT recipient or a stem cell or donor lymphocyte infusion donor (not recorded which). It is not recorded whose cells these are; they may come from a transplant donor.

The J gene is TRBJ1-1, the V gene TRBV28; a weak D match, TRBD1 (6 bases). The CDR3 loop spans 15 amino acids. Trimming left V 6 bases short and J 3 bases short, with 17 bases between. Looked up from germline, CDR1 is MDHEN and CDR2 is SYDVKM. The CDR3 spells CASRGHRVRDTEAFF. Written as DNA, the CDR3 is TGTGCCAGCAGGGGACACAGGGTAAGGGACACTGAAGCTTTCTTT.

This clonotype has a handful of counts. CDR3 DNA sequence: TGTGCCAGCAGTATTACGGTTACGGGGCCCCAGCATTTT. It yields the protein CASSITVTGPQHF. The chain joins TRBV12-3 or TRBV12-4 to TRBJ1-5; the D is unclear. The V gene lost 5 bases and the J gene lost 9 bases, with 14 bases spanning the gap. The CDR3 spans 13 residues.

The chain couples TRBV9 to TRBJ1-1, with 7 nucleotides matching TRBD1. V lost 3 bases, J lost 4 bases, and 3 bases stayed unmatched. This CDR3 spans 13 amino acids. Germline loops: CDR1 SGDLS, CDR2 YYNGEE. The CDR3 nucleotides read TGTGCCAGCAGCGCGACAGGGATCACTGAAGCTTTCTTT. Translating gives CASSATGITEAFF. The whole variable domain, filled in from reference TRBV9 and TRBJ1-1, reads DSGVTQTPKHLITATGQRVTLRCSPRSGDLSVYWYQQSLDQGLQFLIQYYNGEERAKGNILERFSAQQFPDLHSELNLSSLELGDSALYFCASSATGITEAFFGQGTRLTVV.

The rearrangement uses TRBV28 and TRBJ1-5; perhaps TRBD1 as D (5 bases). The CDR3 runs to 15 residues. Trimming left V 8 bases short and J 4 bases short, with 18 bases between. In germline, CDR1 is MDHEN, CDR2 SYDVKM. CDR3 residues: CASRGVEGPNQPQHF. In DNA form, the CDR3 reads TGTGCCAGCCGGGGCGTGGAGGGCCCGAATCAGCCCCAGCATTTT.

V gene TRBV5-5 combines with J gene TRBJ1-1, with a tentative D call TRBD1 (5 bases). There are 17 residues in the CDR3. Trimming left V 0 bases short and J 1 base short, with 16 bases between. Germline loops: CDR1 SGHKS, CDR2 YYEKEE (reference sequence). CDR3 DNA: TGTGCCAGCAGCTTGGCCCAGGGCCCCCAATGGAACACTGAAGCTTTCTTT. It encodes CASSLAQGPQWNTEAFF.

The genes are TRBV28 and TRBJ1-1; maybe TRBD1 (6 bases). Trimming stripped 3 bases from V and 4 bases from J, with 12 bases between. This CDR3 contains 14 residues. Germline loops: CDR1 MDHEN, CDR2 SYDVKM. The CDR3 reads CASSLGGAGTEAFF. CDR3 nucleotides: TGTGCCAGCAGTTTGGGGGGCGCTGGCACTGAAGCTTTCTTT. Together with reference TRBV28 and TRBJ1-1, the CDR3 gives the full variable domain: DVKVTQSSRYLVKRTGEKVFLECVQDMDHENMFWYRQDPGLGLRLIYFSYDVKMKEKGDIPEGYSVSREKKERFSLILESASTNQTSMYLCASSLGGAGTEAFFGQGTRLTVV.

This chain links TRBV27 with TRBJ1-2; maybe TRBD1 (5 bases). V shed 0 bases and J shed 4 bases, with 12 bases lying between them. This CDR3 has 15 amino acids. The V gene's germline CDR1 is MNHEY and CDR2 SMNVEV (reference sequence). CDR3 DNA sequence: TGTGCCAGCAGTTTATCCCACCAGGGTACCTATGGCTACACCTTC. Encoded protein: CASSLSHQGTYGYTF.

The V call is TRBV15, the J call TRBJ1-1, with D tentatively TRBD1 (5 bases). The V and J ends lost 0 bases and 1 base respectively, with 9 bases between them. Germline V lookup: CDR1 LNHNV, CDR2 YYDKDF (reference sequence). The CDR3 is 15 residues long. CDR3 protein: CATSRDGGGNTEAFF. The CDR3 coding sequence is TGTGCCACCAGCAGAGATGGTGGGGGGAACACTGAAGCTTTCTTT.

This clonotype was detected a few times. The chain carries TRBV2 and TRBJ1-4; 8 nucleotides match TRBD1. J lost 6 bases, V lost 6 bases, and 15 bases had no gene match. CDR1 SNHLY and CDR2 FYNNEI come from the germline V gene. The CDR3 is 17 residues long. In nucleotides, the CDR3 is TGTGCCAGCAGCGACTCTCCCCCGGACAGGGACCATGAAAAACTGTTTTTT. Translation: CASSDSPPDRDHEKLFF.

The gene calls are TRBV28 and TRBJ1-2, with a tentative D call TRBD1 (5 bases). CDR3 length: 14 residues. Trimming cost V 7 bases and J 2 bases, with 14 bases left between them. The V gene's germline CDR1 is MDHEN and CDR2 SYDVKM. DNA for the CDR3: TGTGCCAGCATCTCGACAGAAAAAAACTATGGCTACACCTTC. This codes for CASISTEKNYGYTF.

This chain joins TRBV5-1 and TRBJ1-5, with 10 positions matching TRBD1. The CDR3 is 16 amino acids. Germline-derived CDR1 and CDR2 are SGHRS and YFSETQ. The J segment lost 11 bases and the V segment lost 0 bases, leaving 11 bases of the junction unmatched. CDR3 amino acids: CASSLGLTGGRGSQHF. The CDR3 bases are TGCGCCAGCAGCTTGGGCCTGACAGGGGGCCGGGGATCCCAGCATTTT.

The rearrangement links TRBV27 to TRBJ1-6; a possible D gene is TRBD1 (6 bases). CDR1 and CDR2 from the germline V gene are MNHEY and SMNVEV (reference sequence). CDR3 size: 17 residues. Trimming left V 1 base short and J 8 bases short, with 18 bases between. The CDR3 spells CASSLLSLGQNHSPLHF. CDR3 in DNA: TGTGCCAGCAGTTTATTGTCCCTCGGACAGAACCATTCACCCCTCCACTTT.

The chain is built from TRBV6-2 or TRBV6-3 and TRBJ1-2; D is possibly TRBD1 (5 bases). CDR3 length equals 15 residues. Trimming left V 4 bases short and J 1 base short, with 13 bases between. The V gene's germline CDR1 is MNHEY and CDR2 SVGEGT. The CDR3 here is CASSFREGSNYGYTF. The CDR3 DNA sequence: TGTGCCAGCAGTTTCCGGGAGGGGAGTAACTATGGCTACACCTTC.

The chain carries TRBV20-1 and TRBJ1-5; D gene unclear. There are 9 residues in the CDR3. The germline V gene encodes CDR1 DFQATT and CDR2 SNEGSKA (reference sequence). V was clipped by 6 bases and J by 5 bases, with 2 bases between them. The DNA of the CDR3 is TGCAGTGCCCATCAGCCCCAGCATTTT. This sequence encodes CSAHQPQHF.

This clonotype was observed a few times. The J gene is TRBJ1-1, the V gene TRBV12-3 or TRBV12-4; D not resolved. V lost 3 bases and J lost 5, with 10 bases in between. This CDR3 comprises 13 residues. CDR3 sequence: CASSFIGSTEAFF. CDR3 nucleotide sequence: TGTGCCAGCAGTTTTATAGGGAGTACTGAAGCTTTCTTT.

This clonotype was counted a single time. This chain connects TRBV6-5 to TRBJ2-3, with D tentatively TRBD1 or TRBD2 (6 bases each). The CDR3 is 16 residues long. The germline V gene has CDR1 MNHEY and CDR2 SVGAGI. The germline V and J ends were trimmed by 2 bases and 2 bases, with 14 bases remaining between them. The CDR3 is CASSYGHPGATDTQYF. CDR3 bases: TGTGCCAGCAGTTACGGGCATCCGGGGGCCACAGATACGCAGTATTTT.

This clonotype was seen more than once but under ten times. The CDR3 sequence is CASSQVGGGNSPLHF. CDR3 bases: TGTGCCAGCAGCCAAGTTGGAGGGGGGAATTCACCCCTCCACTTT. The chain recombines TRBV4-2 with TRBJ1-6, with a possible D match to TRBD1 (6 bases). CDR1 LGHNA and CDR2 YNFKEQ come from the germline V gene. CDR3 length: 15 residues. Trimming cost V 1 base and J 7 bases, with 11 bases left between them.

This clonotype was seen more than once but under ten times. CDR3 DNA: TGTGCCAGCAGTTTAAGAGCCTGGGGGCGAGGTACTGAAGCTTTCTTT. The encoded protein is CASSLRAWGRGTEAFF. The chain employs TRBV12-3 or TRBV12-4 and TRBJ1-1; perhaps TRBD1 as D (6 bases). The CDR3 has 16 amino acids. The V end was cut by 2 bases, the J end by 5 bases, with 18 bases between.

The V and J genes are TRBV6-1 and TRBJ1-3, with D unresolved. Trimming shortened V by 3 bases and J by 4 bases, and 13 bases separated the two germline ends. The CDR3 loop spans 15 amino acids. CDR1 MNHNS and CDR2 SASEGT come from the germline V gene. For the CDR3, the DNA is TGTGCCAGCAGTGACGGAACGGCTCTAGGAAACACCATATATTTT. It yields the protein CASSDGTALGNTIYF.

This chain uses TRBV13 with TRBJ2-5, with D perhaps TRBD1 or TRBD2 (6 bases each). The CDR3 is 17 residues long. Trimming took off 5 bases at V and 5 bases at J, with 24 bases between the two ends. Germline assignment: CDR1 PRHDT and CDR2 FYEKMQ (reference sequence). The CDR3 here is CASSPPTPRDTGETQYF. The CDR3 nucleotides are TGTGCCAGCAGCCCACCCACACCGCGGGACACGGGGGAGACCCAGTACTTC.

This clonotype was counted only a few times. The chain links TRBV20-1 to TRBJ1-2; D is ambiguous. The CDR3 sequence is 12 residues long. Trimming removed 6 bases at V and 4 bases at J, with 12 bases between. The germline CDR1 and CDR2 sequences are DFQATT and SNEGSKA (reference sequence). Here the CDR3 reads CSADSASYGYTF. Written as DNA, the CDR3 is TGCAGTGCCGATTCGGCAAGCTATGGCTACACCTTC.

This rearrangement joins TRBV6-2 or TRBV6-3 to TRBJ1-2; D is undetermined. The CDR3 loop spans 15 amino acids. The V gene lost 2 bases and the J gene lost 4 bases, with 14 bases spanning the gap. CDR1 and CDR2 (germline): MNHEY, SVGEGT. CDR3 loop: CASSYEFGSSYGYTF. The CDR3 DNA follows: TGTGCCAGCAGTTACGAGTTTGGCAGCAGCTATGGCTACACCTTC.

CDR3 bases: TGCGCCAGCAGCCAATCAACAGGGGGCGGAGGAGATACGCAGTATTTT. Its protein is CASSQSTGGGGDTQYF. The chain carries TRBV4-3 and TRBJ2-3; 9 bases match TRBD1. V shed 2 bases and J 5 bases; nucleotides not matched to a gene: 8. From germline, CDR1 is LGHNA and CDR2 YSLEER. This CDR3 has 16 residues.